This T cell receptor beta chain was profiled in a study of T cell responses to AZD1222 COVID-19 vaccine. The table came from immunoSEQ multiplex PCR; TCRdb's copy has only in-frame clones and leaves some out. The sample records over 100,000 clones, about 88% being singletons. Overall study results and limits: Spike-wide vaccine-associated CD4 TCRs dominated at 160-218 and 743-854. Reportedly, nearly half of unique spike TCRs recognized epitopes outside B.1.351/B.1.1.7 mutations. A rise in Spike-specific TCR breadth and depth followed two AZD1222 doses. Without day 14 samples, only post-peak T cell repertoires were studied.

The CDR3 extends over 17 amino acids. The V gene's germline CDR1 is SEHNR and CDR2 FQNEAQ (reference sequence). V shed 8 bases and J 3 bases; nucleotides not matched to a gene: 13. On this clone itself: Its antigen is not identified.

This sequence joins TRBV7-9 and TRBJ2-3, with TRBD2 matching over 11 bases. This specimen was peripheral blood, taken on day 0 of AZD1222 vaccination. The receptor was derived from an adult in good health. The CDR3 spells CASRPRGTSGRTDTQYF. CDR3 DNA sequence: TGTGCCAGCCGACCCCGCGGGACTAGCGGTCGGACAGATACGCAGTATTTT. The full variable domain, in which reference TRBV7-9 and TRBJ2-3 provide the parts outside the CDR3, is DTGVSQNPRHKITKRGQNVTFRCDPISEHNRLYWYRQTLGQGPEFLTYFQNEAQLEKSRLLSDRFSAERPKGSFSTLEIQRTEQGDSAMYLCASRPRGTSGRTDTQYFGPGTRLTVL.